This TCR beta chain stems from a study of cytomegalovirus exposure and HLA in healthy donors. Germline CDR1 reads SGHAT; CDR2 reads FQDESV (reference sequence). This CDR3 comprises 14 residues. The V gene end was trimmed by 5 bases and the J gene end by 1 base; junction bases not matched to a gene: 1. With 60 Vbeta and 13 Jbeta primers, the PCR was carried out. Clones were read by immunoSEQ multiplex PCR, and TCRdb kept only the in-frame ones, dropping some. There are some 150,000 clones in the sample; almost 85% occur only once, and about 5% lies in the top ten. Nominally healthy donors were sampled, though unrecorded immune exposures were likely.

Sequenced: PBMCs. The receptor's source is a man aged 25 to 45 in good health and CMV-seropositive. This chain links TRBV11-1 with TRBJ2-2, with 7 bases matching TRBD1. The CDR3 DNA reads as TGTGCCAGCAGCGGGACAGTGAACACCGGGGAGCTGTTTTTT. Its protein product is CASSGTVNTGELFF.